These 25 T cell receptor beta chains were sequenced from one sample in a study of blood T cell repertoires in COVID-19. Here immunoSEQ multiplex PCR was the method, and the copy in TCRdb shows in-frame clones only, minus some. The table has about 260,000 clones, 84% seen once; the top ten hold 3.5% to 5%. The sample consisted of peripheral blood. Receptor source: a man in his sixties with acute or convalescent COVID-19.

The gene calls are TRBV4-1 and TRBJ2-1; 10 bases are a match to TRBD2. Germline CDR1 is MGHRA and CDR2 is YSYEKL. V lost 3 bases and J lost 3; bases outside the gene matches: 5. The CDR3 is 16 residues long. CDR3 sequence reads: CASSQELAGNYNEQFF. Here the CDR3 DNA reads TGCGCCAGCAGCCAGGAACTAGCGGGAAACTACAATGAGCAGTTCTTC.

With respect to this clone: A read error may produce the germline difference seen at one junction end. The chain links TRBV3-1 (or the pseudogene TRBV3-2) to TRBJ1-6, with a weak D call TRBD1 (5 bases). CDR3 length: 15 residues. The germline CDR1 and CDR2 sequences are LGHDT and YNNKEL (reference sequence). The CDR3 sequence is CASSPTAGYSSPLHF. In DNA, the CDR3 is TGTGCCAGCAGCCCGACGGCAGGGTATAGTTCACCCCTCCACTTT.

The chain links TRBV7-8 to TRBJ2-1; 14 bases match TRBD2. Trimming cost V 3 bases and J 4 bases; bases outside gene matches: 8. Per germline, CDR1 SGHVS and CDR2 FQNEAQ. The CDR3 length is 18 residues. The CDR3 protein is CASSFTGTSGSWYNEQFF. Written as DNA, the CDR3 is TGTGCCAGCAGCTTTACCGGGACTAGCGGGAGTTGGTACAATGAGCAGTTCTTC. The full variable domain, its missing parts supplied by reference TRBV7-8 and TRBJ2-1, is GAGVSQSPRYKVAKRGQDVALRCDPISGHVSLFWYQQALGQGPEFLTYFQNEAQLDKSGLPSDRFFAERPEGSVSTLKIQRTQQEDSAVYLCASSFTGTSGSWYNEQFFGPGTRLTVL.

The V gene is TRBV29-1, the J gene TRBJ2-3, with D unresolved. CDR1 SQVTM and CDR2 ANQGSEA come from the germline V gene. Trimming removed 3 bases from V and 9 bases from J, with 16 bases in between. The CDR3 spans 13 residues. The CDR3 bases are TGCAGCGTTGACCGCTTTCCAGTCAGGACGCAGTATTTT. Its translation: CSVDRFPVRTQYF.

This clone was seen a single time. The chain carries TRBV27 and TRBJ1-2; TRBD1 matches at 7 bases. This CDR3 has 15 amino acids. Germline-derived CDR1 and CDR2 are MNHEY and SMNVEV (reference sequence). V lost 5 bases, J lost 4 bases, and 10 bases stayed unmatched. Here the CDR3 reads CASSPPDRVGYGYTF. CDR3 nucleotide sequence: TGTGCCAGCAGTCCCCCCGACAGGGTGGGCTATGGCTACACCTTC.

J is TRBJ1-3 and V is TRBV3-1 (or the pseudogene TRBV3-2), with a possible D match to TRBD1 (6 bases). The V end lost 0 bases, the J end lost 9 bases, and 15 bases lay between the germline ends. Per germline, CDR1 LGHDT and CDR2 YNNKEL (reference sequence). The CDR3 is made up of 15 amino acids. CDR3 nucleotides: TGTGCCAGCAGCCAAGACGGGGGGGCCAAGAGCACCATATATTTT. Protein sequence: CASSQDGGAKSTIYF.

V and J are TRBV25-1 and TRBJ1-1, with 7 bases aligning to TRBD1. Germline loops: CDR1 MGHDK, CDR2 SYGVNS. The J segment lost 0 bases and the V segment lost 3 bases, leaving 10 bases of the junction unmatched. CDR3 length equals 17 residues. CDR3 residues: CASSDWGRGGMNTEAFF. The CDR3 DNA reads as TGTGCCAGCAGTGATTGGGGGCGAGGGGGCATGAACACTGAAGCTTTCTTT. Filled out from reference TRBV25-1 and TRBJ1-1, the complete variable domain reads EADIYQTPRYLVIGTGKKITLECSQTMGHDKMYWYQQDPGMELHLIHYSYGVNSTEKGDLSSESTVSRIRTEHFPLTLESARPSHTSQYLCASSDWGRGGMNTEAFFGQGTRLTVV.

J is TRBJ2-3 and V is TRBV27, with a tentative D call TRBD2 (5 bases). The germline CDR1 and CDR2 sequences are MNHEY and SMNVEV (reference sequence). V gave up 6 bases and J gave up 8 bases, with 9 bases separating them. This CDR3 is 11 amino acids long. CDR3 nucleotides: TGTGCCAGCAGACGGGCGGGTACGCAGTATTTT. Translated: CASRRAGTQYF.

V gene TRBV4-1 combines with J gene TRBJ1-6, with 8 positions matching TRBD1. Per the germline V gene, CDR1 is MGHRA and CDR2 is YSYEKL. The trim removed 1 base at V and 4 bases at J, leaving 12 bases unmatched. This CDR3 comprises 19 residues. The CDR3 region has the DNA TGCGCCAGCAGCCAAGTCCTTCGGCAGGGGGCGACGTATAATTCACCCCTCCACTTT. It translates to CASSQVLRQGATYNSPLHF.

The J gene is TRBJ1-2, the V gene TRBV29-1; 7 nucleotides align to TRBD1. The CDR3 covers 14 residues. Germline V gives CDR1 SQVTM, CDR2 ANQGSEA. Germline trimming cut 7 bases from V and 4 bases from J; bases unmatched to any gene: 12. The CDR3 nucleotides read TGCAGCGCCCTGAGGTCACAGGGGCCCTATGGCTACACCTTC. Translated, it gives CSALRSQGPYGYTF. Full variable domain (missing parts from reference TRBV29-1 and TRBJ1-2): SAVISQKPSRDICQRGTSLTIQCQVDSQVTMMFWYRQQPGQSLTLIATANQGSEATYESGFVIDKFPISRPNLTFSTLTVSNMSPEDSSIYLCSALRSQGPYGYTFGSGTRLTVV.

In its sample, this clone was seen a few times. The gene calls are TRBV21-1 and TRBJ2-2; TRBD2 was called by the table and not checked on the DNA. TRBV21-1 is a pseudogene locus. The CDR3 sequence is 11 residues long. DNA for the CDR3: TGTGCCAGCCCACTATTCGGGGAGCTGTTTTTT. Its translation: CASPLFGELFF.

V usage is TRBV10-2 and J usage is TRBJ1-2; no clear D. Trimming took 7 bases from V and 7 from J, leaving 7 bases between them. The CDR3 is made up of 10 amino acids. Germline V gene sequence: CDR1 WSHSY, CDR2 SAAADI. CDR3 DNA sequence: TGCGCCAGCATCGGGTGTGGCTACACCTTC. The encoded protein is CASIGCGYTF.

The chain links TRBV1 to TRBJ1-2; the DNA was not used to check the table's D call, TRBD1. TRBV1 is an annotated pseudogene. This CDR3 is 16 amino acids long. The CDR3 spells CTSSQDQQISNYGYTF. The CDR3 coding sequence is TGCACCAGCAGCCAAGATCAACAGATCTCTAACTATGGCTACACCTTC.

The CDR3 coding sequence is TGTGCCAGCAGTTTATGGGCTAACAGGCAACCCTACAATGAGCAGTTCTTC. Its translation is CASSLWANRQPYNEQFF. The chain employs TRBV27 and TRBJ2-1, with TRBD1 as a possible D gene (5 bases). The CDR3 is 17 amino acids. With 1 base removed from V and 2 bases from J, the gap between germline ends came to 15 bases. CDR1 is MNHEY and CDR2 is SMNVEV in the germline V gene (reference sequence).

There are a few counts of this clone. V gene TRBV18 combines with J gene TRBJ1-2; 9 bases map to TRBD1. After removal of 5 bases from V and 6 bases from J, the junction contained 7 bases not matched to a gene. Germline values: CDR1 KGHSH, CDR2 LQKENI. There are 14 residues in the CDR3. The CDR3 loop reads CASSARDRVDGYTF. CDR3 bases: TGTGCCAGCTCAGCCCGGGACAGGGTCGATGGCTACACCTTC.

DNA for the CDR3: TGTGCCAGCAGCTTAGATCGGCGCGTGGGGGCAGGGGCTGAGCAGTTCTTC. Protein product: CASSLDRRVGAGAEQFF. The chain carries TRBV11-2 and TRBJ2-1, with a weak D call TRBD1 (6 bases). The CDR3 covers 17 residues. Trimming took 0 bases from V and 9 from J, leaving 21 bases between them. Germline values: CDR1 SGHAT, CDR2 FQNNGV.

The CDR3 protein is CASSTTTGTGKGAFF. As DNA, the CDR3 is TGTGCCAGCAGCACTACGACGGGGACAGGAAAAGGCGCTTTCTTT. V is TRBV27 and J is TRBJ1-1; 8 bases line up with TRBD1. This CDR3 is built from 15 residues. V dropped 6 bases and J dropped 11; count of bases not matched to a gene: 17. Germline lookup yields CDR1 MNHEY and CDR2 SMNVEV (reference sequence).

The sample holds one count of this clone. The chain is built from TRBV5-1 and TRBJ1-5, with a possible D match to TRBD1 (5 bases). CDR1 and CDR2 from the germline V gene are SGHRS and YFSETQ. Trimming removed 4 bases at V and 0 bases at J, with 11 bases between. CDR3 length: 15 amino acids. CDR3 sequence: CASSPRGTSNQPQHF. CDR3 in DNA: TGCGCCAGCAGCCCCCGGGGGACTAGCAATCAGCCCCAGCATTTT.

With respect to this clone: Other DNA sequences in this specimen translate into the identical CDR3. The gene calls are TRBV7-3 and TRBJ2-3, with 7 positions matching TRBD1. The CDR3 spans 14 residues. CDR1 SGHTA and CDR2 FQGTGA come from the germline V gene. V was pared by 5 bases and J by 2 bases, with 4 bases of the junction left unmatched. For the CDR3, the DNA is TGTGCCAGCAGCCCGGGACAGACCACAGATACGCAGTATTTT. Its protein product is CASSPGQTTDTQYF.

This clone was recorded only once. DNA for the CDR3: TGTGCCAGCAGCGTAGTACAGGCTGGCGAGCAGTACTTC. Its translation is CASSVVQAGEQYF. The chain has TRBV9 and TRBJ2-7, with D possibly TRBD1 on 5 matching bases. Germline assignment: CDR1 SGDLS and CDR2 YYNGEE. V was shortened by 0 bases and J by 6 bases, with 10 bases between the two germline ends. The CDR3 contains 13 residues.

There are a few counts of this clone. This sequence joins TRBV5-4 and TRBJ1-2; D may be TRBD1 (5 bases). Deletions cut 2 bases from V and 6 bases from J, with 11 bases between. The V gene's germline CDR1 is SGHNT and CDR2 YYREEE (reference sequence). The CDR3 covers 13 residues. CDR3 in DNA: TGTGCCAGCAGCTTCGACAAGGGGAATGGCTACACCTTC. Protein sequence: CASSFDKGNGYTF.

This chain connects TRBV6-1 to TRBJ1-2, with 10 bases lining up with TRBD1. Unmatched junction bases numbered 11, after V lost 3 bases and J lost 4 bases. Germline V gene lookup returns CDR1 MNHNS and CDR2 SASEGT. There are 17 residues in the CDR3. As DNA, the CDR3 is TGTGCCAGCAGTGATGGGGGACAGGGGCACCGGGCCTATGGCTACACCTTC. It translates to CASSDGGQGHRAYGYTF.

The chain joins TRBV29-1 to TRBJ2-7, with a weak D call TRBD1 (5 bases). Germline V gene data show CDR1 as SQVTM and CDR2 as ANQGSEA. Trimming removed 4 bases at V and 3 bases at J, with 7 bases between. The CDR3 runs 11 residues. The CDR3 spells CSVGQFYEQYF. Written as DNA, the CDR3 is TGCAGCGTTGGACAGTTCTACGAGCAGTACTTC.

The chain has TRBV7-3 and TRBJ2-1, with D possibly matching TRBD2 (5 bases). The ends were cut back, 8 bases at V and 8 bases at J, with 10 bases in the middle. The CDR3 sequence is 11 residues long. Germline V gene sequence: CDR1 SGHTA, CDR2 FQGTGA. CDR3 sequence: CASGSGDEQFF. Here the CDR3 DNA reads TGTGCCAGCGGGAGTGGCGATGAGCAGTTCTTC.

The chain couples TRBV19 to TRBJ2-7; TRBD1 matches at 8 bases. Germline CDR1 reads LNHDA; CDR2 reads SQIVND (reference sequence). This CDR3 contains 14 residues. V lost 5 bases and J lost 5; bases outside the gene matches: 8. In nucleotides, the CDR3 is TGTGCCAGTAGTCCCAGGACAGGGAGAAACGAGCAGTACTTC. Translating gives CASSPRTGRNEQYF.